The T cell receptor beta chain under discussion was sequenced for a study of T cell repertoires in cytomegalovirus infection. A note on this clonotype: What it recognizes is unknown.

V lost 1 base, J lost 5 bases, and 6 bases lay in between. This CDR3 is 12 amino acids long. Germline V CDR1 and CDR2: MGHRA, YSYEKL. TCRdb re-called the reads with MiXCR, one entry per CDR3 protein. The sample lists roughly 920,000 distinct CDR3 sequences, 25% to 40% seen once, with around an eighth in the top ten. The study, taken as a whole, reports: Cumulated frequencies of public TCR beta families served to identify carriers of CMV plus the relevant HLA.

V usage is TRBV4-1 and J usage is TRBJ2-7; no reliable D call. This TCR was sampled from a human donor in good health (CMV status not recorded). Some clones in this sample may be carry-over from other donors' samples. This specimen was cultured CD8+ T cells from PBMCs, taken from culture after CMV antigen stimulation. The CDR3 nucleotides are TGCGCCAGCAGCCAAGGTATCGACGAGCAGTACTTC. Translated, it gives CASSQGIDEQYF.